Following are 9 T cell receptor beta chains from one sample sequenced in a study of response to subunit inactivated influenza vaccine. Each CDR3 protein is one row after TCRdb ran MiXCR on the RT-PCR reads. Of 550,000 to 650,000 distinct CDR3 sequences in the sample, 10% to 15% are singletons; the top ten hold about 10%. This specimen was PBMCs from blood, taken on the day of vaccination. The receptors come from a man in his forties or fifties who received an inactivated influenza vaccine.

The rearrangement uses TRBV6-1 and TRBJ1-2, with D perhaps TRBD1 (5 bases). V shed 10 bases and J shed 3 bases, with 15 bases lying between them. Germline V gene lookup returns CDR1 MNHNS and CDR2 SASEGT. The CDR3 consists of 13 residues. CDR3 bases: TGTGCCACAAGGGCGGAGGGGTACTATGGCTACACCTTC. Amino acids: CATRAEGYYGYTF.

This clonotype occurred a few times. The chain uses TRBV2 and TRBJ2-5; 12 positions match TRBD2. The CDR3 extends over 15 amino acids. With 6 bases clipped from V and 6 bases from J, the junction kept 8 bases outside the gene matches. In germline, CDR1 is SNHLY, CDR2 FYNNEI. CDR3 in DNA: TGTGCCAGCAGCATCACTAGCGGGAGGATTCAGACCCAGTACTTC. This encodes CASSITSGRIQTQYF.

The chain carries TRBV7-9 and TRBJ2-1; 8 nucleotides agree with TRBD2. The germline V gene has CDR1 SEHNR and CDR2 FQNEAQ (reference sequence). V shed 5 bases, J shed 7 bases, and the junction held 10 bases outside the gene matches. The CDR3 is 15 amino acids. The CDR3 sequence is CASSPSGLAANEQFF. The CDR3 bases are TGTGCCAGCAGCCCATCAGGACTAGCTGCAAATGAGCAGTTCTTC.

V is TRBV7-2 and J is TRBJ2-1; no clear D gene. There are 12 residues in the CDR3. Germline V gives CDR1 SGHTA, CDR2 FQGNSA. V lost 2 bases and J 9 bases, leaving 8 bases between the germline ends. The DNA for the CDR3 is TGTGCCAGCAGCTTATCAGCGCCTGAGCAGTTCTTC. Protein: CASSLSAPEQFF.

V is TRBV11-2 and J is TRBJ2-4, with D unresolved. Germline V CDR1 and CDR2: SGHAT, FQNNGV. This CDR3 is built from 13 residues. Trimming stripped 3 bases from V and 4 bases from J, with 7 bases between. The CDR3 nucleotides read TGTGCCAGCAGCTTGGGGATGAAAAACATTCAGTACTTC. Its protein is CASSLGMKNIQYF. The whole variable domain, remainder taken from reference TRBV11-2 and TRBJ2-4, is EAGVAQSPRYKIIEKRQSVAFWCNPISGHATLYWYQQILGQGPKLLIQFQNNGVVDDSQLPKDRFSAERLKGVDSTLKIQPAKLEDSAVYLCASSLGMKNIQYFGAGTRLSVL.

Many counts were recorded for this clonotype. The rearrangement uses TRBV7-9 and TRBJ2-7; TRBD2 agrees at 8 bases. In germline, CDR1 is SEHNR, CDR2 FQNEAQ (reference sequence). With 2 bases clipped from V and 3 bases from J, the junction kept 3 bases outside the gene matches. The CDR3 sequence is 14 residues long. CDR3: CASSLFSGDYEQYF. The CDR3 nucleotides are TGTGCCAGCAGCTTATTTAGCGGGGACTACGAGCAGTACTTC.

The chain employs TRBV6-5 and TRBJ2-2; TRBD2 might be the D (6 bases). Trimming removed 6 bases from V and 7 bases from J, with 9 bases in between. The CDR3 covers 12 residues. Germline V gives CDR1 MNHEY, CDR2 SVGAGI. The CDR3 protein is CASRASVGELFF. In DNA form, the CDR3 reads TGTGCCAGCAGGGCTAGCGTCGGGGAGCTGTTTTTT.

The sample holds a few counts of this clonotype. The chain links TRBV27 to TRBJ2-7; TRBD1 matches 8 bases. The V gene end was trimmed by 4 bases and the J gene end by 10 bases; junction bases not matched to a gene: 12. Germline V gives CDR1 MNHEY, CDR2 SMNVEV (reference sequence). The CDR3 totals 14 residues. CDR3 amino acids: CASSSNVGQVAQYF. The CDR3 DNA reads as TGTGCCAGCAGTTCCAACGTGGGACAGGTGGCACAGTACTTC.

The sample holds many counts of this clonotype. This rearrangement joins TRBV4-3 to TRBJ2-7, with 12 positions matching TRBD2. Germline V gene data show CDR1 as LGHNA and CDR2 as YSLEER. J was trimmed by 3 bases and V by 1 base; bases with no gene match: 1. This CDR3 comprises 15 residues. The CDR3 reads CASSQALAGGYEQYF. For the CDR3, the DNA is TGCGCCAGCAGCCAAGCACTAGCGGGGGGCTACGAGCAGTACTTC.